This T cell receptor beta chain was captured by sequencing in a study of blood T cell repertoires in COVID-19. Study context: Acute and convalescent COVID-19 samples came from the United States, Italy and Spain. PBMCs, B-cell-depleted T cells, or T cells provided the cDNA or gDNA that made up the material.

Original methodology: Nucleated cell number was recorded as an estimate derived from reference gene primer amplification. Clones were read by immunoSEQ multiplex PCR, and TCRdb kept only the in-frame ones, dropping some. V and J calls and clone size are given by that table; D and trimming were obtained from the DNA. Of approximately 100,000 clones listed, around 80% were seen once; the top ten hold 8.5% to 12%. The CDR3 runs to 15 residues. Unmatched junction bases numbered 8, after V lost 5 bases and J lost 3 bases. Germline-derived CDR1 and CDR2 are SGHTA and FQGNSA. This clonotype was obtained from a man in his 70s with acute or convalescent COVID-19. The material sequenced was peripheral blood. The chain uses TRBV7-2 and TRBJ2-3; 7 bases agree with TRBD2. The CDR3 region is CASSQLARTTDTQYF. The CDR3 nucleotides are TGTGCCAGCAGCCAACTAGCGCGTACGACAGATACGCAGTATTTT.